This note documents a single T cell receptor beta chain sequence. The germline CDR1 and CDR2 sequences are SGHRS and YFSETQ. V was pared by 4 bases and J by 4 bases, with 9 bases between. This CDR3 comprises 14 residues. These data belong to a study of T cells in Graves' hyperthyroidism and ophthalmopathy. It was RNA transcripts that yielded the amplified TCR beta CDR3 regions. Primed by the HTBI set, a first-round RT-PCR was run on the TCR CDR3. One entry per CDR3 protein results from TCRdb running MiXCR on the multiplex PCR reads. The table lists 550,000 to 850,000 distinct CDR3 sequences, around a sixth of them singletons.

Specimen: blood. The TCR comes from a woman aged 45-65 years with Graves' hyperthyroidism that later progressed to Graves' ophthalmopathy. This chain joins TRBV5-1 and TRBJ2-6, with D tentatively TRBD1 (6 bases). DNA for the CDR3: TGCGCCAGCAGCGAACAGGGCGGGGCCAACGTCCTGACTTTC. As protein: CASSEQGGANVLTF. The full variable domain, completed using reference TRBV5-1 and TRBJ2-6, is KAGVTQTPRYLIKTRGQQVTLSCSPISGHRSVSWYQQTPGQGLQFLFEYFSETQRNKGNFPGRFSGRQFSNSRSEMNVSTLELGDSALYLCASSEQGGANVLTFGAGSRLTVL.